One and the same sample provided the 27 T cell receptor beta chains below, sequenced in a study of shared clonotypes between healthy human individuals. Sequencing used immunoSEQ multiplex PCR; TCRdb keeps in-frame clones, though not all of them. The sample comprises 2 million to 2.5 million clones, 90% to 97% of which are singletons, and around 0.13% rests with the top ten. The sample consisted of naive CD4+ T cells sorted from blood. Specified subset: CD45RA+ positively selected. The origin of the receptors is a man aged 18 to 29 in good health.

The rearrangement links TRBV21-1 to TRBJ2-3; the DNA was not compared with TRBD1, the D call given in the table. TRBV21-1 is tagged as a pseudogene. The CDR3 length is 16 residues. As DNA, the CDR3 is TGTGCCAGCAGCCCTTCATGGGGGGACAGGGAGGATACGCAGTATTTT. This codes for CASSPSWGDREDTQYF.

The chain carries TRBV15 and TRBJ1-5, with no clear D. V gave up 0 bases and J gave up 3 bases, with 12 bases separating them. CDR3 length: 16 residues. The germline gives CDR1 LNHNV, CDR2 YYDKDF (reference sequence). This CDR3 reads CATSRDLMSVNQPQHF. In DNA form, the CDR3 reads TGTGCCACCAGCAGAGATCTTATGTCAGTCAATCAGCCCCAGCATTTT.

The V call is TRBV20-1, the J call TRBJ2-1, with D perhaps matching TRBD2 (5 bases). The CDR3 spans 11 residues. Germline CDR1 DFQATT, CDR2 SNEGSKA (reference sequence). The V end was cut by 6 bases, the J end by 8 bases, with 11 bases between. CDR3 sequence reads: CSAAPADEQFF. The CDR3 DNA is TGCAGTGCCGCCCCAGCGGATGAGCAGTTCTTC.

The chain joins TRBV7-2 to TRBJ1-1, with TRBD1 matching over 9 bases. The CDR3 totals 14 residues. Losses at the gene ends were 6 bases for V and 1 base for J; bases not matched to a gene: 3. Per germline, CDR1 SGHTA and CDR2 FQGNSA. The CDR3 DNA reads TGTGCCAGCAGTAAACAGGGGGCGAACACTGAAGCTTTCTTT. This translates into CASSKQGANTEAFF. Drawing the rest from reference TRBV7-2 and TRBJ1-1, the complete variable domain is GAGVSQSPSNKVTEKGKDVELRCDPISGHTALYWYRQSLGQGLEFLIYFQGNSAPDKSGLPSDRFSAERTGGSVSTLTIQRTQQEDSAVYLCASSKQGANTEAFFGQGTRLTVV.

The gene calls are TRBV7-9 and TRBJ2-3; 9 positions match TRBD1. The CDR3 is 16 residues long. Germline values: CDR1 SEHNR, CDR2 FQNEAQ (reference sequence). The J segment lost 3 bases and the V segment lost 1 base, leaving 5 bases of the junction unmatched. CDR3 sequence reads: CASSLVPGQGTDTQYF. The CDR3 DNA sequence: TGTGCCAGCAGCTTAGTACCTGGACAGGGGACAGATACGCAGTATTTT.

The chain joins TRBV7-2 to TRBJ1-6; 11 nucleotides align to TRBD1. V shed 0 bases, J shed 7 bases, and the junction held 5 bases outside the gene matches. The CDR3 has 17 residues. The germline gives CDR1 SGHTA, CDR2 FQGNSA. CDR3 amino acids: CASSLARGQGGNSPLHF. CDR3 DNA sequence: TGTGCCAGCAGCTTAGCGAGGGGACAGGGGGGCAATTCACCCCTCCACTTT.

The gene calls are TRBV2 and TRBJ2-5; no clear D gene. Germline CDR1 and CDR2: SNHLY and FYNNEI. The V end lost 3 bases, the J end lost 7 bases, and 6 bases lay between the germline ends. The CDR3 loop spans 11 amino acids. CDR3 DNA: TGTGCCAGCAGTGAGTACGGGACCCAGTACTTC. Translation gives CASSEYGTQYF.

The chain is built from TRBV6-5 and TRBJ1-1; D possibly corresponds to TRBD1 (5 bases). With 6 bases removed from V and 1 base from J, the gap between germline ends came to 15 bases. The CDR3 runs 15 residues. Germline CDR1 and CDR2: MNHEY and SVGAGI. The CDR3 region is CASSPRGIPNTEAFF. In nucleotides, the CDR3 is TGTGCCAGCAGCCCTCGGGGGATCCCGAACACTGAAGCTTTCTTT.

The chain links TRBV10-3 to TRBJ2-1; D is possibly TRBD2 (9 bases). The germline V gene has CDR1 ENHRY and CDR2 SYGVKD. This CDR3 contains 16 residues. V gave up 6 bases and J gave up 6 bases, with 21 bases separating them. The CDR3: CAISLGASGTGNEQFF. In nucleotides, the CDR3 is TGTGCCATCAGCCTCGGCGCTAGCGGGACAGGCAATGAGCAGTTCTTC.

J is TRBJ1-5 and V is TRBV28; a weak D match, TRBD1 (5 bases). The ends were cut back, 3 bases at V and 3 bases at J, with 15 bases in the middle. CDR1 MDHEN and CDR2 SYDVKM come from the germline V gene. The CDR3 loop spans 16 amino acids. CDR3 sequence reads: CASSFFRGVNNQPQHF. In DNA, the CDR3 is TGTGCCAGCAGTTTTTTTCGGGGGGTTAACAATCAGCCCCAGCATTTT.

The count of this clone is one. As DNA, the CDR3 is TGCGCCAGCAGCTTGAGTACAGGACCCCTAGCTGAAGCTTTCTTT. Protein: CASSLSTGPLAEAFF. The chain is built from TRBV5-1 and TRBJ1-1; possible D gene TRBD1, 5 bases. The V end was cut by 1 base, the J end by 6 bases, with 16 bases between. The CDR3 has 15 amino acids. The V gene's germline CDR1 is SGHRS and CDR2 YFSETQ.

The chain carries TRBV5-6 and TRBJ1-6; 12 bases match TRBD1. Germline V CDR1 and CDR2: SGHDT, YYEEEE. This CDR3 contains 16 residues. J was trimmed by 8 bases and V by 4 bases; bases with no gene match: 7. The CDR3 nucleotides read TGTGCCAGCAGCCGTCCCGGGACAGGGGGCCATTCACCCCTCCACTTT. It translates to CASSRPGTGGHSPLHF.

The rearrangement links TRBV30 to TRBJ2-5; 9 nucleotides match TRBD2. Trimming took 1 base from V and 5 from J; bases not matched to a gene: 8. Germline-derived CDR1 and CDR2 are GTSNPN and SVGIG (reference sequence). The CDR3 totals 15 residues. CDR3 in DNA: TGTGCCTGGAGTGCCCGACAGACTAGCGGTGAGACCCAGTACTTC. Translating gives CAWSARQTSGETQYF.

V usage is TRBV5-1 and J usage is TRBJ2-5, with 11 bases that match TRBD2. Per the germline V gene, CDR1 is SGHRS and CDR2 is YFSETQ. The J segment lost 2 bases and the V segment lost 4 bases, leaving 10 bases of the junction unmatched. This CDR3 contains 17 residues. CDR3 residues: CASSPQPGLAVQETQYF. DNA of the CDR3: TGCGCCAGCAGCCCACAACCGGGACTAGCGGTACAAGAGACCCAGTACTTC.

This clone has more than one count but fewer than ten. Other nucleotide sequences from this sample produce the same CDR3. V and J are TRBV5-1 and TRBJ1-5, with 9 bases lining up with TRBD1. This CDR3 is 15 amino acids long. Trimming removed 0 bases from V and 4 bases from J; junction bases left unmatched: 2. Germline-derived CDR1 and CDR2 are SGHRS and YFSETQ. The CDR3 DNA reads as TGCGCCAGCAGCTTGGAGGGGACAGGGAATCAGCCCCAGCATTTT. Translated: CASSLEGTGNQPQHF. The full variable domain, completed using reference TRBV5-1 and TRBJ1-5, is KAGVTQTPRYLIKTRGQQVTLSCSPISGHRSVSWYQQTPGQGLQFLFEYFSETQRNKGNFPGRFSGRQFSNSRSEMNVSTLELGDSALYLCASSLEGTGNQPQHFGDGTRLSIL.

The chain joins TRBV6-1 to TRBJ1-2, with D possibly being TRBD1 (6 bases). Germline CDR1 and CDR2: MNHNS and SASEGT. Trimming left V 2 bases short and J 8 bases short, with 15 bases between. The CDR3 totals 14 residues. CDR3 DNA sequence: TGTGCCAGCAGTGAATATACACGGGGGCAGGGCTACACCTTC. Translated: CASSEYTRGQGYTF.

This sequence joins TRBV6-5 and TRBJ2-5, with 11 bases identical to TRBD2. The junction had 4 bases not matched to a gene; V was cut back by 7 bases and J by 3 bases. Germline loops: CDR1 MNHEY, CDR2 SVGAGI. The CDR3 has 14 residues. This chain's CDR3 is CASTPGLAEETQYF. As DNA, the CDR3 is TGTGCCAGCACCCCGGGACTAGCGGAAGAGACCCAGTACTTC.

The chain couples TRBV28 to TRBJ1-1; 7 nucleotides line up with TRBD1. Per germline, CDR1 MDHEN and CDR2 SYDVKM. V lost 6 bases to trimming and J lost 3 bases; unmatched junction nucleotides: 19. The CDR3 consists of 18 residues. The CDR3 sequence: CASSYRGTRQAKDTEAFF. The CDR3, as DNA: TGTGCCAGCAGCTACAGGGGAACCAGACAGGCTAAGGACACTGAAGCTTTCTTT.

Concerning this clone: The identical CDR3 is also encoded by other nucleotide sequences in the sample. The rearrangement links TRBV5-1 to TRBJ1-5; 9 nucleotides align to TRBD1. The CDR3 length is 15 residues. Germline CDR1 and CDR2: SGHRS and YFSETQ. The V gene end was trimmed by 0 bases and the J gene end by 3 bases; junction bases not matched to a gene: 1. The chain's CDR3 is CASSLGTGANQPQHF. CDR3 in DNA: TGCGCCAGCAGCTTGGGGACAGGGGCCAATCAGCCCCAGCATTTT.

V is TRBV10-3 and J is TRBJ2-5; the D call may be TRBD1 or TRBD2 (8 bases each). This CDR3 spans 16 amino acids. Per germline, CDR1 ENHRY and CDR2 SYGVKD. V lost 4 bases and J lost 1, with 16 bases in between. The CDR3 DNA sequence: TGTGCCATCAGTGTAGCGGGGACAGGCAGCCAAGAGACCCAGTACTTC. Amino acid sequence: CAISVAGTGSQETQYF.

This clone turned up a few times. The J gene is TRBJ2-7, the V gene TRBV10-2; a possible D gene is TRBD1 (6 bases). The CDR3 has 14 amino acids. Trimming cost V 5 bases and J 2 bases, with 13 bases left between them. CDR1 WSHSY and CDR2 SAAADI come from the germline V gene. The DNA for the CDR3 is TGCGCCAGCAGTATCACAGGGTCGACCTACGAGCAGTACTTC. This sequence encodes CASSITGSTYEQYF.

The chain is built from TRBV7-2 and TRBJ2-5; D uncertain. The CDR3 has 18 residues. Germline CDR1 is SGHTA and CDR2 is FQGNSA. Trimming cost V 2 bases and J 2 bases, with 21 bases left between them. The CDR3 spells CASSLRSPGSLKQETQYF. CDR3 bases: TGTGCCAGCAGCTTAAGGTCCCCGGGCTCCCTGAAACAAGAGACCCAGTACTTC.

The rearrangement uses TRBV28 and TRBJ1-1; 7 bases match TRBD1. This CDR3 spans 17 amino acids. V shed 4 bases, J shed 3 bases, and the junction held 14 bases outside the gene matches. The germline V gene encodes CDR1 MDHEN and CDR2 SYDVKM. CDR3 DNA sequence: TGTGCCAGCAGTTCGATCCGAAGGGACAGCCTCTACACTGAAGCTTTCTTT. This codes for CASSSIRRDSLYTEAFF.

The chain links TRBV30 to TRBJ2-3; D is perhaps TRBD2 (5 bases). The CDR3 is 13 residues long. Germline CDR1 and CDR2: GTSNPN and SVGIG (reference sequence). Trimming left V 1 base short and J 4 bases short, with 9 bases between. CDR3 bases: TGTGCCTGGAGTGAGAGGGCACCAGATACGCAGTATTTT. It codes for CAWSERAPDTQYF.

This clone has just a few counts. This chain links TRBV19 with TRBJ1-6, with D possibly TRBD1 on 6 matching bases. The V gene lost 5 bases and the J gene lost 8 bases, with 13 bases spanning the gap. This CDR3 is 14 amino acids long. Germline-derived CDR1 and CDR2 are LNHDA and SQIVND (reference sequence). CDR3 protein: CASSPDSRDSPLHF. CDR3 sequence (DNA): TGTGCCAGTAGTCCGGACAGCCGCGATTCACCCCTCCACTTT.

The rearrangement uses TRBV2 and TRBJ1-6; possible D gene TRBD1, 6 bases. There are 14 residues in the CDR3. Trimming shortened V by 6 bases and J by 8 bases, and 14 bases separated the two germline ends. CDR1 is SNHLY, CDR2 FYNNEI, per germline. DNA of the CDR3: TGTGCCAGCAGCAGGGGACAAGGGGATTCACCCCTCCACTTT. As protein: CASSRGQGDSPLHF. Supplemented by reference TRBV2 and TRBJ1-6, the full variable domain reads EPEVTQTPSHQVTQMGQEVILRCVPISNHLYFYWYRQILGQKVEFLVSFYNNEISEKSEIFDDQFSVERPDGSNFTLKIRSTKLEDSAMYFCASSRGQGDSPLHFGNGTRLTVT.

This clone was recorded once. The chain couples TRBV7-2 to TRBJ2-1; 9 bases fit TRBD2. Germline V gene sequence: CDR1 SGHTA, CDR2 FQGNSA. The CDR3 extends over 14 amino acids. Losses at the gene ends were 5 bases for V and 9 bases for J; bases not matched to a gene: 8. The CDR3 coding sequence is TGTGCCAGCAGCCCAGGGGGACTAGCTGTTGAGCAGTTCTTC. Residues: CASSPGGLAVEQFF. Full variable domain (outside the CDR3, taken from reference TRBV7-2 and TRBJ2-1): GAGVSQSPSNKVTEKGKDVELRCDPISGHTALYWYRQSLGQGLEFLIYFQGNSAPDKSGLPSDRFSAERTGGSVSTLTIQRTQQEDSAVYLCASSPGGLAVEQFFGPGTRLTVL.